This T cell receptor beta chain was identified in a study of blood T cell repertoires in COVID-19. Study information: Nucleic acid was either cDNA or gDNA, and it came from T cells, B-cell-depleted T cells, or PBMCs.

Profiling relied on immunoSEQ multiplex PCR, and the TCRdb table lists in-frame clones only, not all of them. In the table there are about 81,000 clones, around 89% of which are singletons. CDR1 and CDR2 (germline): SGHDN, FVKESK. V was pared by 1 base and J by 3 bases, with 12 bases between. This CDR3 spans 15 amino acids. Recruitment covered under 25 US areas and drew participants whose ages spanned roughly 18 to 95 years. Cohorts were assigned according to the clinical history that participants reported. Sequenced sample: PBMCs or T cells enriched from blood (not recorded which). The rearrangement links TRBV14 to TRBJ1-2; D might be TRBD1 (5 bases). This TCR came from a woman aged 45-65 years with acute COVID-19. The CDR3 DNA reads as TGTGCCAGCAGCCAAGTCGCGGGGGGATACTATGGCTACACCTTC. Translating gives CASSQVAGGYYGYTF.